A single sample is the source of the 24 T cell receptor beta chains below, sequenced in a study of T cell responses to AZD1222 COVID-19 vaccine (dated by TCRdb to about 2021). In the paper's terms, the time point label means: baseline before first vaccination. The library was made by the immunoSEQ multiplex PCR assay. The table comes from immuneACCESS by way of TCRdb, which keeps in-frame sequences with V and J called. Part of the clones is missing from these tables; in studies checked, under half for an unresolved V gene and the rest for unknown reasons. The sample contains 120,000 or so clones, 75% to 90% of them found a single time. The ten top clones hold over 5.5% of the sample. The material sequenced was peripheral blood, taken on day 0 of AZD1222 vaccination. Receptor source: an adult in good health.

V is TRBV27 and J is TRBJ1-2; D is possibly TRBD1 (5 bases). Germline CDR1 MNHEY, CDR2 SMNVEV (reference sequence). V was pared by 5 bases and J by 8 bases, with 15 bases between. This CDR3 has 13 amino acids. CDR3 DNA: TGTGCCAGCAGTCGGGGCGGTTCAGGGGGCTACACCTTC. Protein sequence: CASSRGGSGGYTF.

This chain links TRBV3-1 (or the pseudogene TRBV3-2) with TRBJ1-2, with D hard to call. Trimming cost V 0 bases and J 10 bases, with 12 bases left between them. From germline, CDR1 is LGHDT and CDR2 YNNKEL (reference sequence). There are 13 residues in the CDR3. The CDR3 is CASSQDFRKDYTF. CDR3 DNA sequence: TGTGCCAGCAGCCAAGATTTCAGGAAGGACTACACCTTC.

This chain links TRBV30 with TRBJ1-5; D uncertain. This CDR3 is built from 14 residues. V lost 2 bases to trimming and J lost 7 bases, with 15 bases between them. Germline lookup yields CDR1 GTSNPN and CDR2 SVGIG (reference sequence). CDR3 residues: CAWSPLGGRQPQHF. The CDR3 bases are TGTGCCTGGAGTCCGTTGGGTGGACGCCAGCCCCAGCATTTT.

A few counts support this clone. The V call is TRBV6-2 or TRBV6-3, the J call TRBJ1-2; no clear D. The germline gives CDR1 MNHEY, CDR2 SVGEGT. Trimming removed 5 bases at V and 3 bases at J, with 10 bases between. This CDR3 has 13 amino acids. The CDR3 bases are TGTGCCAGCAGTGCGACTAAGGACTATGGCTACACCTTC. Amino acids: CASSATKDYGYTF.

The chain combines TRBV10-1 with TRBJ1-5, with D hard to call. The V end lost 3 bases, the J end lost 2 bases, and 11 bases lay between the germline ends. Germline loops: CDR1 WNHNN, CDR2 SYGVQD (reference sequence). The CDR3 is 15 residues long. CDR3 amino acids: CASSDPGFGNQPQHF. CDR3 bases: TGCGCCAGCAGTGATCCAGGATTTGGCAATCAGCCCCAGCATTTT.

This chain joins TRBV19 and TRBJ1-5, with a possible D match to TRBD1 (6 bases). The length of the CDR3 is 14 residues. The germline V and J ends were trimmed by 6 bases and 2 bases, with 11 bases remaining between them. Germline V gene lookup returns CDR1 LNHDA and CDR2 SQIVND (reference sequence). CDR3 nucleotide sequence: TGTGCCAGTAGAGACAGGAAGGGCAATCAGCCCCAGCATTTT. Its translation: CASRDRKGNQPQHF.

The chain recombines TRBV18 with TRBJ1-6; 9 positions agree with TRBD1. Germline V gene lookup returns CDR1 KGHSH and CDR2 LQKENI. The V segment lost 0 bases and the J segment 6 bases; nucleotides outside the gene matches: 3. The CDR3 sequence is 16 residues long. CDR3 coding DNA: TGTGCCAGCTCACCACCGAGGACAGGGGTTAATTCACCCCTCCACTTT. Translated: CASSPPRTGVNSPLHF.

V and J are TRBV19 and TRBJ1-6, with 9 bases aligning to TRBD1. The V segment lost 10 bases and the J segment 1 base; nucleotides outside the gene matches: 11. This CDR3 contains 17 residues. Per germline, CDR1 LNHDA and CDR2 SQIVND (reference sequence). CDR3 nucleotide sequence: TGTGCCACCCGCCTCACAGGGGGCTCATCCTATAATTCACCCCTCCACTTT. The encoded protein is CATRLTGGSSYNSPLHF.

The chain couples TRBV28 to TRBJ1-1; TRBD1 might be the D (5 bases). Germline V gene data show CDR1 as MDHEN and CDR2 as SYDVKM. The CDR3 runs 15 residues. V shed 6 bases and J shed 1 base, with 15 bases lying between them. CDR3 in DNA: TGTGCCAGCAGCCAATCCAGGGCGCCGAACACTGAAGCTTTCTTT. Its translation: CASSQSRAPNTEAFF.

The chain recombines TRBV4-2 with TRBJ2-5, with D tentatively TRBD2 (6 bases). The ends were cut back, 4 bases at V and 2 bases at J, with 14 bases in the middle. The germline V gene encodes CDR1 LGHNA and CDR2 YNFKEQ. This CDR3 has 15 residues. CDR3 loop: CASSLLLREQETQYF. In DNA form, the CDR3 reads TGTGCCAGCAGCCTCCTCTTGCGGGAACAAGAGACCCAGTACTTC.

V gene TRBV5-4 combines with J gene TRBJ1-2; 8 nucleotides align to TRBD1. The V segment lost 1 base and the J segment 6 bases; nucleotides outside the gene matches: 11. The CDR3 runs to 16 residues. Germline CDR1 and CDR2: SGHNT and YYREEE (reference sequence). The DNA for the CDR3 is TGTGCCAGCAGCTTGACGGGGACAGGAGGGTCCGATGGCTACACCTTC. It specifies CASSLTGTGGSDGYTF. Together with reference TRBV5-4 and TRBJ1-2, the CDR3 gives the full variable domain: ETGVTQSPTHLIKTRGQQVTLRCSSQSGHNTVSWYQQALGQGPQFIFQYYREEENGRGNFPPRFSGLQFPNYSSELNVNALELDDSALYLCASSLTGTGGSDGYTFGSGTRLTVV.

The V call is TRBV28, the J call TRBJ1-1; 10 positions match TRBD1. The ends lost 10 bases at V and 3 bases at J; junction bases unmatched: 2. Per germline, CDR1 MDHEN and CDR2 SYDVKM. The CDR3 has 12 amino acids. This chain's CDR3 is CATDRGYTEAFF. In DNA, the CDR3 is TGTGCCACGGACAGGGGGTACACTGAAGCTTTCTTT.

By sample fraction, this clone is medium-sized. The rearrangement links TRBV6-2 or TRBV6-3 to TRBJ1-1; 7 bases match TRBD1. Germline assignment: CDR1 MNHEY and CDR2 SVGEGT. V dropped 6 bases and J dropped 6; count of bases not matched to a gene: 10. The CDR3 consists of 14 residues. The CDR3 loop is CASSAQQGLSEAFF. The DNA of the CDR3 is TGTGCCAGCAGCGCCCAACAGGGGCTATCTGAAGCTTTCTTT.

V usage is TRBV28 and J usage is TRBJ1-4; the D gene is possibly TRBD1 (5 bases). This CDR3 contains 12 residues. Trimming removed 6 bases at V and 6 bases at J, with 8 bases between. The V gene's germline CDR1 is MDHEN and CDR2 SYDVKM. CDR3 loop: CASRGVHEKLFF. CDR3 DNA sequence: TGTGCCAGCAGGGGGGTACATGAAAAACTGTTTTTT.

This clone was seen just once. CDR3 protein: CASSPGPQNEQFF. The CDR3 coding sequence is TGTGCCAGCTCACCCGGCCCTCAGAATGAGCAGTTCTTC. This sequence joins TRBV18 and TRBJ2-1; D is unclear. The germline V gene encodes CDR1 KGHSH and CDR2 LQKENI. V lost 3 bases and J lost 7, with 10 bases in between. The CDR3 extends over 13 amino acids. Drawing the rest from reference TRBV18 and TRBJ2-1, the complete variable domain is NAGVMQNPRHLVRRRGQEARLRCSPMKGHSHVYWYRQLPEEGLKFMVYLQKENIIDESGMPKERFSAEFPKEGPSILRIQQVVRGDSAAYFCASSPGPQNEQFFGPGTRLTVL.

The chain links TRBV18 to TRBJ1-1; D not resolved. Germline-derived CDR1 and CDR2 are KGHSH and LQKENI. This CDR3 is built from 14 residues. Deletions cut 2 bases from V and 1 base from J, with 8 bases between. The CDR3 sequence: CASSPSEANTEAFF. The DNA for the CDR3 is TGTGCCAGCTCACCATCGGAAGCGAACACTGAAGCTTTCTTT.

This clone has a single count. The CDR3: CASSLDRVMYTQYF. CDR3 in DNA: TGCGCCAGCAGCTTGGACAGGGTGATGTATACGCAGTATTTT. The chain is built from TRBV5-1 and TRBJ2-3; TRBD1 might be the D (6 bases). This CDR3 region has 14 residues. Trimming shortened V by 0 bases and J by 7 bases, and 12 bases separated the two germline ends. Germline lookup yields CDR1 SGHRS and CDR2 YFSETQ.

This clone was found once. The chain carries TRBV6-5 and TRBJ1-6; no firm D call. The CDR3 loop spans 15 amino acids. Germline CDR1 reads MNHEY; CDR2 reads SVGAGI. V lost 0 bases, J lost 8 bases, and 11 bases lay in between. CDR3 DNA: TGTGCCAGCAGTTACTCAGCGGGGTCCGATTCACCCCTCCACTTT. Residues: CASSYSAGSDSPLHF.

The CDR3 is CASSSDSPYEAFF. The CDR3 region has the DNA TGTGCCAGCAGTTCGGACAGTCCTTATGAAGCTTTCTTT. The rearrangement joins TRBV6-6 to TRBJ1-1, with D possibly TRBD1 on 6 matching bases. Trimming shortened V by 4 bases and J by 7 bases, and 13 bases separated the two germline ends. Looked up from germline, CDR1 is MNHNY and CDR2 is SVGAGI (reference sequence). This CDR3 contains 13 residues.

The V call is TRBV5-1, the J call TRBJ2-7; a weak D match, TRBD2 (6 bases). CDR3 length: 15 amino acids. V lost 0 bases and J lost 2, with 12 bases in between. The germline CDR1 and CDR2 sequences are SGHRS and YFSETQ. CDR3 residues: CASSLDASDAYEQYF. CDR3 nucleotides: TGCGCCAGCAGCTTGGATGCTAGCGACGCCTACGAGCAGTACTTC. Drawing the rest from reference TRBV5-1 and TRBJ2-7, the complete variable domain is KAGVTQTPRYLIKTRGQQVTLSCSPISGHRSVSWYQQTPGQGLQFLFEYFSETQRNKGNFPGRFSGRQFSNSRSEMNVSTLELGDSALYLCASSLDASDAYEQYFGPGTRLTVT.

This chain links TRBV3-1 (or the pseudogene TRBV3-2) with TRBJ1-6; D call uncertain. CDR3 length: 13 residues. Germline CDR1 is LGHDT and CDR2 is YNNKEL (reference sequence). The V end was cut by 1 base, the J end by 7 bases, with 5 bases between. CDR3 protein: CASSQGENSPLHF. Written as DNA, the CDR3 is TGTGCCAGCAGCCAAGGGGAGAATTCACCCCTCCACTTT.

The chain has TRBV11-2 and TRBJ1-6; possibly TRBD1 for D (5 bases). Germline CDR1 SGHAT, CDR2 FQNNGV. The CDR3 sequence is 15 residues long. The V end was cut by 2 bases, the J end by 7 bases, with 12 bases between. The CDR3 here is CASSLQGSKNSPLHF. The CDR3 coding sequence is TGTGCCAGCAGCTTACAGGGTAGTAAGAATTCACCCCTCCACTTT.

This chain links TRBV6-5 with TRBJ1-2; 8 bases match TRBD1. The germline V gene encodes CDR1 MNHEY and CDR2 SVGAGI. The CDR3 spans 13 residues. V shed 5 bases, J shed 6 bases, and the junction held 5 bases outside the gene matches. CDR3 in DNA: TGTGCCAGCAGTAAGACAGGGGTCAATGGCTACACCTTC. The encoded protein is CASSKTGVNGYTF.

The chain carries TRBV2 and TRBJ2-7; D is possibly TRBD2 (5 bases). This CDR3 spans 18 amino acids. Trimming took off 6 bases at V and 4 bases at J, with 28 bases between the two ends. Germline V CDR1 and CDR2: SNHLY, FYNNEI. The CDR3: CASSDRGGEPAPLYEQYF. The CDR3 region has the DNA TGTGCCAGCAGCGACCGAGGTGGGGAGCCAGCCCCTCTATACGAGCAGTACTTC.